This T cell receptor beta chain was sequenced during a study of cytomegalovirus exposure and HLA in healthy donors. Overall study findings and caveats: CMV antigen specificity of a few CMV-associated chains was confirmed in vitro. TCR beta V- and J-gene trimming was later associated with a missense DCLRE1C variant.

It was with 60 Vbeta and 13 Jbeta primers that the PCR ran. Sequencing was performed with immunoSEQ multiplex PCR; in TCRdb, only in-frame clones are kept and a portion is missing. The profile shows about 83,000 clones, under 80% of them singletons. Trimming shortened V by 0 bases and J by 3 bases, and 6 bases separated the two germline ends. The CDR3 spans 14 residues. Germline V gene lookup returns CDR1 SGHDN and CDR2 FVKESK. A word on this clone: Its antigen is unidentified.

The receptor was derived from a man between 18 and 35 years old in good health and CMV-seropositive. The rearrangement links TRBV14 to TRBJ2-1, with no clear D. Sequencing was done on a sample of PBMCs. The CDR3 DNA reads TGTGCCAGCAGCCAAGACTACTTCTACAATGAGCAGTTCTTC. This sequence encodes CASSQDYFYNEQFF. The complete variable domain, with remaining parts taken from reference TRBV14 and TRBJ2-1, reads EAGVTQFPSHSVIEKGQTVTLRCDPISGHDNLYWYRRVMGKEIKFLLHFVKESKQDESGMPNNRFLAERTGGTYSTLKVQPAELEDSGVYFCASSQDYFYNEQFFGPGTRLTVL.